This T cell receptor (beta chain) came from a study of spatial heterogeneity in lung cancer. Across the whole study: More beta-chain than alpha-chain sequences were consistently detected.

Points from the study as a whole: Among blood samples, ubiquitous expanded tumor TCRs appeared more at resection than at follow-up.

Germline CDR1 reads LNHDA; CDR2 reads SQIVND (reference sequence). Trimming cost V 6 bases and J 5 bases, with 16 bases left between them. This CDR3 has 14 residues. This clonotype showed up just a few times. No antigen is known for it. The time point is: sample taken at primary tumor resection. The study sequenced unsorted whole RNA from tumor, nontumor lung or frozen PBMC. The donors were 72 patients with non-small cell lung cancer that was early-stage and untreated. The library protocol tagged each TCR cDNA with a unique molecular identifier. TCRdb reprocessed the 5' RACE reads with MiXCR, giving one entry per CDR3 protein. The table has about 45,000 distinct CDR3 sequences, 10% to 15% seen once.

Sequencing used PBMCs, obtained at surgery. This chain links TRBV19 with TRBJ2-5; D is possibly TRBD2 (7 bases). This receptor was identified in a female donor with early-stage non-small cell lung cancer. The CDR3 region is CASRPRGGVETQYF. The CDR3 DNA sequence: TGTGCCAGTAGACCGAGGGGGGGGGTCGAGACCCAGTACTTC.